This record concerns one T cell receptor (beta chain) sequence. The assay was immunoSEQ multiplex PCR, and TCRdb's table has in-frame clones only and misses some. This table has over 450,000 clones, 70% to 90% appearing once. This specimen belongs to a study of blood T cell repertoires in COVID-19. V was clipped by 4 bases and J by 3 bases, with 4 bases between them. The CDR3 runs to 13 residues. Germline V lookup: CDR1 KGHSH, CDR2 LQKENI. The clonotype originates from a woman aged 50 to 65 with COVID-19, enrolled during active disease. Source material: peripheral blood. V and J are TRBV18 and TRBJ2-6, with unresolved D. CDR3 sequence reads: CASSQLGANVLTF. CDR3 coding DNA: TGTGCCAGCTCACAGCTTGGGGCCAACGTCCTGACTTTC.